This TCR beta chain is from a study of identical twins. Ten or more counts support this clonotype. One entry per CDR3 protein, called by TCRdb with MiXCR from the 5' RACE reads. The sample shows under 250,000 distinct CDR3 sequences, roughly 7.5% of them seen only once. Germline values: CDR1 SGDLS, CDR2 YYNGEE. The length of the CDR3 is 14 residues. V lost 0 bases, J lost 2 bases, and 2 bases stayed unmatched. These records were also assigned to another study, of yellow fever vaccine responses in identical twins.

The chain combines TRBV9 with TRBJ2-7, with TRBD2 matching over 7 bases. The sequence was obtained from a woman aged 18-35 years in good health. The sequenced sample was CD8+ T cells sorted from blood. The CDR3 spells CASSVGGGTYEQYF. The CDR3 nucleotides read TGTGCCAGCAGCGTAGGGGGGGGAACCTACGAGCAGTACTTC. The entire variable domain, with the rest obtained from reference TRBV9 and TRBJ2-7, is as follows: DSGVTQTPKHLITATGQRVTLRCSPRSGDLSVYWYQQSLDQGLQFLIQYYNGEERAKGNILERFSAQQFPDLHSELNLSSLELGDSALYFCASSVGGGTYEQYFGPGTRLTVT.